One sample yielded the 23 T cell receptor beta chains listed below, sequenced in a study of cytomegalovirus exposure and HLA in healthy donors. The PCR contained 60 Vbeta and 13 Jbeta primers. Measured with immunoSEQ multiplex PCR; TCRdb has only the in-frame clones, and not every one. This table has roughly 230,000 clones, 92% appearing once. Sequenced sample: PBMCs. These receptors were collected from a girl aged 2-10 years in good health and CMV-seronegative.

This chain links TRBV15 with TRBJ2-7; tentatively, D is TRBD1 (6 bases). This CDR3 has 13 amino acids. Germline CDR1 reads LNHNV; CDR2 reads YYDKDF (reference sequence). Trimming stripped 8 bases from V and 2 bases from J, with 13 bases between. Here the CDR3 DNA reads TGTGCCACCCAGGGACAAAGACCCTACGAGCAGTACTTC. Protein sequence: CATQGQRPYEQYF.

This clone appeared once. This sequence joins TRBV11-1 and TRBJ2-5; TRBD2 matches at 7 bases. Trimming at V came to 5 bases and at J to 5 bases, leaving 11 bases not matched to a gene. Germline lookup yields CDR1 SGHAT and CDR2 FQDESV (reference sequence). The CDR3 sequence is 15 residues long. The CDR3 sequence: CASSAVVGRGETQYF. As DNA, the CDR3 is TGTGCCAGCAGCGCGGTAGTGGGGCGGGGGGAGACCCAGTACTTC.

The J gene is TRBJ2-2, the V gene TRBV9; 8 bases fit TRBD1. V shed 0 bases and J 8 bases; nucleotides not matched to a gene: 3. Germline V gene sequence: CDR1 SGDLS, CDR2 YYNGEE. The CDR3 runs to 14 residues. The CDR3 protein is CASSVGDRMGELFF. CDR3 DNA sequence: TGTGCCAGCAGCGTAGGGGACAGGATGGGGGAGCTGTTTTTT.

The rearrangement uses TRBV27 and TRBJ1-2; D is perhaps TRBD1 (5 bases). There are 13 residues in the CDR3. Germline-derived CDR1 and CDR2 are MNHEY and SMNVEV (reference sequence). The V end was cut by 0 bases, the J end by 4 bases, with 6 bases between. The CDR3 protein is CASSLSGGYGYTF. The CDR3 nucleotides read TGTGCCAGCAGTTTATCCGGGGGCTATGGCTACACCTTC.

The count of this clone is one. This chain links TRBV14 with TRBJ1-1; TRBD1 is a possible D gene (5 bases). CDR1 and CDR2 (germline): SGHDN, FVKESK. The CDR3 has 15 amino acids. Trimming stripped 5 bases from V and 1 base from J, with 14 bases between. Written as DNA, the CDR3 is TGTGCCAGCAGCGGTCCGGGACTCTGGAACACTGAAGCTTTCTTT. Translation: CASSGPGLWNTEAFF.

This clone has a single count. This chain uses TRBV7-2 with TRBJ1-3; possible D gene TRBD1, 5 bases. This CDR3 is built from 16 residues. Germline values: CDR1 SGHTA, CDR2 FQGNSA. With 5 bases removed from V and 3 bases from J, the gap between germline ends came to 17 bases. CDR3 loop: CASSPNPRANGNTIYF. CDR3 coding DNA: TGTGCCAGCAGCCCAAACCCCAGGGCGAATGGAAACACCATATATTTT.

The chain combines TRBV6-4 with TRBJ1-1; 7 bases map to TRBD1. V trimming: 5 bases; J trimming: 5 bases; junction bases outside the gene matches: 5. Germline V gives CDR1 MRHNA, CDR2 SNTAGT. The CDR3 is made up of 13 amino acids. CDR3 DNA sequence: TGTGCCAGCAGTAAGACAGGGCAGACTGAAGCTTTCTTT. This translates into CASSKTGQTEAFF.

V is TRBV5-1 and J is TRBJ2-7; 10 bases are shared with TRBD2. This CDR3 has 15 residues. After removal of 4 bases from V and 0 bases from J, the junction contained 4 bases not matched to a gene. Germline lookup yields CDR1 SGHRS and CDR2 YFSETQ. This chain's CDR3 is CASSAASGSSYEQYF. For the CDR3, the DNA is TGCGCCAGCAGCGCTGCTAGCGGGAGCTCCTACGAGCAGTACTTC.

The chain carries TRBV9 and TRBJ1-3; D unclear. The ends were cut back, 0 bases at V and 4 bases at J, with 17 bases in the middle. The germline V gene has CDR1 SGDLS and CDR2 YYNGEE. The CDR3 is 17 amino acids. The CDR3 is CASSVVGLGGSGNTIYF. Here the CDR3 DNA reads TGTGCCAGCAGCGTAGTAGGACTGGGAGGATCCGGAAACACCATATATTTT.

This sequence joins TRBV4-1 and TRBJ2-5; possible D gene TRBD1, 6 bases. There are 15 residues in the CDR3. The V gene's germline CDR1 is MGHRA and CDR2 YSYEKL. V was pared by 0 bases and J by 7 bases, with 15 bases between. CDR3 DNA sequence: TGCGCCAGCAGCCAAGAGCTACAGGGTCTGGGGACCCAGTACTTC. It translates to CASSQELQGLGTQYF.

The chain joins TRBV19 to TRBJ1-2; weak D call: TRBD1 (6 bases). This CDR3 is built from 13 residues. Deletions cut 6 bases from V and 8 bases from J, with 16 bases between. Germline V gene lookup returns CDR1 LNHDA and CDR2 SQIVND (reference sequence). DNA of the CDR3: TGTGCCAGTAGCATTGTGGGGGCGCAGGGCTACACCTTC. Protein sequence: CASSIVGAQGYTF.

V usage is TRBV2 and J usage is TRBJ2-3; 10 positions agree with TRBD2. The V gene's germline CDR1 is SNHLY and CDR2 FYNNEI. V lost 2 bases to trimming and J lost 1 base; unmatched junction nucleotides: 6. The CDR3 covers 17 residues. The CDR3 region is CASSERLAGDGTDTQYF. Written as DNA, the CDR3 is TGTGCCAGCAGTGAACGTCTAGCGGGGGATGGCACAGATACGCAGTATTTT.

The chain couples TRBV5-6 to TRBJ2-1, with 15 nucleotides matching TRBD2. Germline V lookup: CDR1 SGHDT, CDR2 YYEEEE. The length of the CDR3 is 14 residues. V was pared by 4 bases and J by 15 bases, with 8 bases of the junction left unmatched. As DNA, the CDR3 is TGTGCCAGCAGCGTGGGGACTAGCGGGGGGTTACTGTTCTTC. It is translated as CASSVGTSGGLLFF.

The J gene is TRBJ2-7, the V gene TRBV27, with 8 nucleotides matching TRBD2. Germline V gives CDR1 MNHEY, CDR2 SMNVEV (reference sequence). The CDR3 has 15 amino acids. J lost 2 bases, V lost 6 bases, and 9 bases had no gene match. The CDR3 sequence: CASSPVGLAAYEQYF. The CDR3, as DNA: TGTGCCAGCAGCCCCGTAGGACTAGCAGCCTACGAGCAGTACTTC.

This clone came up once. Germline is not matched at one junction end, which may reflect a read error. The chain uses TRBV25-1 and TRBJ2-1, with 10 bases identical to TRBD2. The CDR3 runs 16 residues. The germline gives CDR1 MGHDK, CDR2 SYGVNS. CDR3 coding DNA: TGTGCCAGCAGTGAATTAGCGGGGGGATATTACAATGAACAGTTCTTC. Its protein product is CASSELAGGYYNEQFF.

The chain links TRBV7-9 to TRBJ1-6; no clear D. The V and J ends lost 4 bases and 4 bases respectively, with 8 bases between them. This CDR3 contains 14 residues. CDR1 SEHNR and CDR2 FQNEAQ come from the germline V gene (reference sequence). CDR3 sequence (DNA): TGTGCCAGCAGCTCGGCGGGATATAATTCACCCCTCCACTTT. It yields the protein CASSSAGYNSPLHF.

The chain recombines TRBV28 with TRBJ1-2; 9 nucleotides line up with TRBD1. Germline V gene data show CDR1 as MDHEN and CDR2 as SYDVKM. The CDR3 spans 15 residues. V shed 5 bases, J shed 3 bases, and the junction held 7 bases outside the gene matches. CDR3 region: CASSPGGDRDYGYTF. CDR3 in DNA: TGTGCCAGCAGTCCAGGGGGGGACAGGGACTATGGCTACACCTTC.

This clone was seen only once. This chain links TRBV11-2 with TRBJ2-5, with 9 bases aligning to TRBD1. Germline V lookup: CDR1 SGHAT, CDR2 FQNNGV. V was pared by 0 bases and J by 2 bases, with 10 bases of the junction left unmatched. The CDR3 spans 18 residues. CDR3 loop: CASSLDLVGTGKQETQYF. CDR3 DNA sequence: TGTGCCAGCAGCTTAGATCTGGTTGGGACAGGGAAACAAGAGACCCAGTACTTC.

V usage is TRBV7-6 and J usage is TRBJ2-1; 8 bases align to TRBD2. V trimming: 2 bases; J trimming: 0 bases; junction bases outside the gene matches: 9. Germline CDR1 and CDR2: SGHVS and FNYEAQ. This CDR3 is built from 18 residues. CDR3 protein: CASSLRGGPPSSYNEQFF. CDR3 coding DNA: TGTGCCAGCAGCTTACGCGGGGGGCCCCCGAGCTCCTACAATGAGCAGTTCTTC.

V and J are TRBV30 and TRBJ2-2; 10 positions agree with TRBD2. V lost 0 bases to trimming and J lost 4 bases; unmatched junction nucleotides: 2. This CDR3 contains 15 residues. Germline V lookup: CDR1 GTSNPN, CDR2 SVGIG (reference sequence). CDR3 nucleotides: TGTGCCTGGAGTGTAGCGGGAGGGCCCACCGGGGAGCTGTTTTTT. Its translation is CAWSVAGGPTGELFF.

This chain joins TRBV7-3 and TRBJ2-3, with D perhaps matching TRBD1 (6 bases). The CDR3 loop spans 15 amino acids. Trimming took 0 bases from V and 2 from J, leaving 9 bases between them. Germline V gene sequence: CDR1 SGHTA, CDR2 FQGTGA. Here the CDR3 reads CASSLTGAPTDTQYF. In nucleotides, the CDR3 is TGTGCCAGCAGCTTAACGGGGGCTCCCACAGATACGCAGTATTTT.

This chain connects TRBV9 to TRBJ2-1; 9 nucleotides line up with TRBD2. Germline-derived CDR1 and CDR2 are SGDLS and YYNGEE. The CDR3 has 15 residues. J was trimmed by 5 bases and V by 0 bases; bases with no gene match: 3. The CDR3 protein is CASSVVLAGNNEQFF. In nucleotides, the CDR3 is TGTGCCAGCAGCGTAGTACTAGCGGGCAACAATGAGCAGTTCTTC. Full variable domain (remainder filled in from reference TRBV9 and TRBJ2-1): DSGVTQTPKHLITATGQRVTLRCSPRSGDLSVYWYQQSLDQGLQFLIQYYNGEERAKGNILERFSAQQFPDLHSELNLSSLELGDSALYFCASSVVLAGNNEQFFGPGTRLTVL.

The chain recombines TRBV11-2 with TRBJ2-5, with 11 bases aligning to TRBD1. CDR3 length: 18 amino acids. V lost 4 bases and J lost 2; bases outside the gene matches: 12. Germline CDR1 is SGHAT and CDR2 is FQNNGV. Here the CDR3 DNA reads TGTGCCAGCAGCTGGTGGACAGGGGGCGGAGAGGCACAAGAGACCCAGTACTTC. Translation: CASSWWTGGGEAQETQYF. Full variable domain (rest looked up from reference TRBV11-2 and TRBJ2-5): EAGVAQSPRYKIIEKRQSVAFWCNPISGHATLYWYQQILGQGPKLLIQFQNNGVVDDSQLPKDRFSAERLKGVDSTLKIQPAKLEDSAVYLCASSWWTGGGEAQETQYFGPGTRLLVL.